This TCR beta chain was recovered during a study of blood T cell repertoires in COVID-19. Study-level information: Samples of COVID-19 (acute and convalescent) were obtained from the United States, Italy and Spain. In each case, the material was cDNA or gDNA derived from T cells, B-cell-depleted T cells, or PBMCs.

This clone was detected once. Authors' data handling: By means of reference gene primer amplification, nucleated cell counts were estimated. TCRdb's table, derived via immunoSEQ multiplex PCR, lists solely in-frame clones and lacks some. Clonal size and the V and J genes are those of that table, whereas D and trimming came from the DNA. The repertoire holds 250,000 or so clones, with less than 90% as singletons. The V and J ends lost 6 bases and 5 bases, in that order; junction bases with no gene match: 14. The CDR3 contains 16 residues. Germline lookup yields CDR1 LNHDA and CDR2 SQIVND (reference sequence).

V is TRBV19 and J is TRBJ2-5, with TRBD2 matching 8 bases. The clonotype originates from a woman aged 40 to 55 who had recovered from COVID-19. Sequenced sample: peripheral blood. As DNA, the CDR3 is TGTGCCAGTAGCGTCGGGGGGGGCCCAGTTGGTGAGACCCAGTACTTC. Translating gives CASSVGGGPVGETQYF.